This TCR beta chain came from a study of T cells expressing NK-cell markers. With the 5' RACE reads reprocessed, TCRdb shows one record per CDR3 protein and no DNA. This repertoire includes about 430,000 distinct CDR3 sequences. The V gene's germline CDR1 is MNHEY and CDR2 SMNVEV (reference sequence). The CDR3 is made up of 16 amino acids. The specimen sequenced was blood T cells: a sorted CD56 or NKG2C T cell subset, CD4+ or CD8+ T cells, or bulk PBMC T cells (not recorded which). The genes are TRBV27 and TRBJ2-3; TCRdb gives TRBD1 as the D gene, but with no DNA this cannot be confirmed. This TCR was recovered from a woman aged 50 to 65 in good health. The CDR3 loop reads CASSSLQGVGTDTQYF.